This TCR beta chain appears in the sequencing data of a study of blood T cell repertoires in COVID-19. Study overall: Recovered participants had two consecutive negative NP/OP PCR tests, healthcare professional clearance, or symptom resolution.

CDR1 and CDR2 from the germline V gene are SGHVS and FNYEAQ. V was cut by 1 base and J by 5 bases, with 20 bases left in between. This CDR3 is 17 amino acids long. Data came from immunoSEQ multiplex PCR; TCRdb stores just in-frame clones and leaves some out. This table holds fewer than 350,000 clones, 88% found once. Clinical history reported by participants formed the basis on which cohorts were assigned. This chain joins TRBV7-6 and TRBJ2-5, with D maybe TRBD1 (5 bases). Sequencing was carried out using PBMCs or T cells enriched from blood (not recorded which). The receptor comes from an older woman in a cohort exposed to, infected with or recovered from COVID-19 (not recorded which). The CDR3 is CASSLEGGEGERETQYF. The CDR3 DNA sequence: TGTGCCAGCAGCTTAGAGGGCGGCGAAGGGGAACGGGAGACCCAGTACTTC.